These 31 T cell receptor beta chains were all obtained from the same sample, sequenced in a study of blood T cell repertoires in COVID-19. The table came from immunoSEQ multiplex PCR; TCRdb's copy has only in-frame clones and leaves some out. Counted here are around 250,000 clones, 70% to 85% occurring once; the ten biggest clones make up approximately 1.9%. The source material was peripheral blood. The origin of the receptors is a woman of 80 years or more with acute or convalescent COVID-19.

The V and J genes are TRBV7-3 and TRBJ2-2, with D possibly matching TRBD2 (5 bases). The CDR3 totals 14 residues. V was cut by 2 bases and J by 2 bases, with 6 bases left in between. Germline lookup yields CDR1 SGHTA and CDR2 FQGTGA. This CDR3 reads CASSLLANTGELFF. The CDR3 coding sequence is TGTGCCAGCAGCTTACTAGCTAACACCGGGGAGCTGTTTTTT.

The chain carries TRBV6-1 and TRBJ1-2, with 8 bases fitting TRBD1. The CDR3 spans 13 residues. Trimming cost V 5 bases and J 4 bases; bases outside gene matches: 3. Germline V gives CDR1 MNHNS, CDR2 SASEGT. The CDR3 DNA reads TGTGCCAGCAGTTGGACAGGGTCCTATGGCTACACCTTC. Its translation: CASSWTGSYGYTF.

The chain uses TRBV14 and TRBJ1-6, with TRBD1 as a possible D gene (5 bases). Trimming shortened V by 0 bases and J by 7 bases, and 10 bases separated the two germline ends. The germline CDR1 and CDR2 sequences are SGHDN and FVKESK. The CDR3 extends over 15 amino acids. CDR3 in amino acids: CASSQEAGWNSPLHF. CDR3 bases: TGTGCCAGCAGCCAAGAGGCAGGGTGGAATTCACCCCTCCACTTT.

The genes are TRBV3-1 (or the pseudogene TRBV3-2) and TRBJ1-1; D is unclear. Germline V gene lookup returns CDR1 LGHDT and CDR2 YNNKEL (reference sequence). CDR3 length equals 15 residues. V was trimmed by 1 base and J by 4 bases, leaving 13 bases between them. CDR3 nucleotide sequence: TGTGCCAGCAGCCAAGTTAGACGGGCGGGCACTGAAGCTTTCTTT. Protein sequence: CASSQVRRAGTEAFF.

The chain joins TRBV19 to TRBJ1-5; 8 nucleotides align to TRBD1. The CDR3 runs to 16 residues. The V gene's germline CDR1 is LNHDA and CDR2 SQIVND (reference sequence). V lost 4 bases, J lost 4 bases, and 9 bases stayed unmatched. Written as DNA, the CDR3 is TGTGCCAGTAGTACACACGACAGGGGCGCAAATCAGCCCCAGCATTTT. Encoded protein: CASSTHDRGANQPQHF.

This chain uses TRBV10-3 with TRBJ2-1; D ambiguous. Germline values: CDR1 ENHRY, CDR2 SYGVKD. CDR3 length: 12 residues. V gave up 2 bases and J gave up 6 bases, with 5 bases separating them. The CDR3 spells CAISELRNEQFF. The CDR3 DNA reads TGTGCCATCAGTGAGCTCCGCAATGAGCAGTTCTTC.

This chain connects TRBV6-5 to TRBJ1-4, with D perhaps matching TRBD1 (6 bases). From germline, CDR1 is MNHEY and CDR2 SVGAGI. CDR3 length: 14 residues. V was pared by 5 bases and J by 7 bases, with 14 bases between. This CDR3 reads CASSPQQGTEKLFF. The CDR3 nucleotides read TGTGCCAGCAGTCCTCAACAGGGAACTGAAAAACTGTTTTTT.

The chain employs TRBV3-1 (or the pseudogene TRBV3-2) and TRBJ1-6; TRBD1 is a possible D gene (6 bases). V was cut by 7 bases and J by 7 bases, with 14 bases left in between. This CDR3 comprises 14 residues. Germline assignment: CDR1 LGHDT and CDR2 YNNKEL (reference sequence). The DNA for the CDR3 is TGTGCCAGCATGAATGCAGGGGAAAATTCACCCCTCCACTTT. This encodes CASMNAGENSPLHF.

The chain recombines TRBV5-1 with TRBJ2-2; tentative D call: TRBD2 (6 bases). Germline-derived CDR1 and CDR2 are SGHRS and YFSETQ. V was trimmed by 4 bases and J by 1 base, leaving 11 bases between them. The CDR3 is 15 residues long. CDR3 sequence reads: CASSVGLMNTGELFF. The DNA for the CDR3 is TGCGCCAGCAGCGTGGGACTCATGAACACCGGGGAGCTGTTTTTT.

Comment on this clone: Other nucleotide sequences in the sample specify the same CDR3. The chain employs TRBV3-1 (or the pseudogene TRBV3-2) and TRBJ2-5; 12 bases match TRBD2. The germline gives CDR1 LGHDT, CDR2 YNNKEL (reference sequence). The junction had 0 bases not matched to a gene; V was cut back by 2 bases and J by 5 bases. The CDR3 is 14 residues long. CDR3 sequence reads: CASSQLAGGETQYF. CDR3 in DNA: TGTGCCAGCAGCCAACTAGCGGGGGGGGAGACCCAGTACTTC.

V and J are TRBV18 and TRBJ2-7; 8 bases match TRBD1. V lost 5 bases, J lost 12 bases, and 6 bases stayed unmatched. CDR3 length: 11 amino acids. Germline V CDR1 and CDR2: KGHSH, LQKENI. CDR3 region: CASSGDRGAYF. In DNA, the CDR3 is TGTGCCAGCTCAGGCGACAGGGGTGCGTACTTC.

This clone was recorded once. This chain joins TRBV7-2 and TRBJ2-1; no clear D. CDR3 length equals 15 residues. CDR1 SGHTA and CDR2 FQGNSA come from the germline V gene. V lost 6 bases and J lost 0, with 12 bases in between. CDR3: CASRAARVSYNEQFF. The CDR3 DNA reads TGTGCCAGCAGAGCCGCCCGCGTCTCCTACAATGAGCAGTTCTTC.

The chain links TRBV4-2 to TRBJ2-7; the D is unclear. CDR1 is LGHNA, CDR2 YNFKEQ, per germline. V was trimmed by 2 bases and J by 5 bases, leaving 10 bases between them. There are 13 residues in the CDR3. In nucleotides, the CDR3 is TGTGCCAGCAGCCAAAGGAGTCCTGACGAGCAGTACTTC. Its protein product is CASSQRSPDEQYF.

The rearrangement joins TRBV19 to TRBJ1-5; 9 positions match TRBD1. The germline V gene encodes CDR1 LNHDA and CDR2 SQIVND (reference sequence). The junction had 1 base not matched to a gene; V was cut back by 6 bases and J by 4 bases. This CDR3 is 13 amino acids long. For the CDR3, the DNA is TGTGCCAGTAGCGACAGGGGGAATCAGCCCCAGCATTTT. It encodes CASSDRGNQPQHF.

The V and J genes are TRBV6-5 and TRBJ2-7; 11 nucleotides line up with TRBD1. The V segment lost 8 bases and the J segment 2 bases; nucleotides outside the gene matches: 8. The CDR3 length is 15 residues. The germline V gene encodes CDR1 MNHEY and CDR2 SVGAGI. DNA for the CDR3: TGTGCCAGCGCTAGGACGGGACAGGGGGCCTACGAGCAGTACTTC. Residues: CASARTGQGAYEQYF.

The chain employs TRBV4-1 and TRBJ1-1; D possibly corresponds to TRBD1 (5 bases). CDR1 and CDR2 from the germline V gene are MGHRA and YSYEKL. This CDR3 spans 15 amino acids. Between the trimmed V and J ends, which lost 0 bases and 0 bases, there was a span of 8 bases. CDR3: CASSQDDRVNTEAFF. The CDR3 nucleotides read TGCGCCAGCAGCCAAGACGACAGAGTGAACACTGAAGCTTTCTTT.

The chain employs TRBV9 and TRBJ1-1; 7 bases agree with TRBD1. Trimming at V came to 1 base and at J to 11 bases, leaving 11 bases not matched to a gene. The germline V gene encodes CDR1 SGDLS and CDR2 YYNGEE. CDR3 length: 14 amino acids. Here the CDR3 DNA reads TGTGCCAGCAGCGTATCGGGATTTACAGGGGAGGCTTTCTTT. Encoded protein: CASSVSGFTGEAFF.

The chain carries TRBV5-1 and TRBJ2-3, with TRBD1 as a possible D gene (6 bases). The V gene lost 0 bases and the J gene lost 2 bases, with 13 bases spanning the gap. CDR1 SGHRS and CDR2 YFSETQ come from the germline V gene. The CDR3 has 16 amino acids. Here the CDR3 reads CASSLASQGFTDTQYF. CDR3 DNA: TGCGCCAGCAGCTTGGCCTCTCAGGGGTTCACAGATACGCAGTATTTT.

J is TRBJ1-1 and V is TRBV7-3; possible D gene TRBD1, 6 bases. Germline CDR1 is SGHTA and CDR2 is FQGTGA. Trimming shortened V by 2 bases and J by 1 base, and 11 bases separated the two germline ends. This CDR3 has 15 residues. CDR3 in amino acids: CASSLGAGENTEAFF. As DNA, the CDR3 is TGTGCCAGCAGCTTAGGGGCAGGGGAGAACACTGAAGCTTTCTTT.

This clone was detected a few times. The CDR3 is CASSQRASGQVYGYTF. The CDR3 DNA follows: TGTGCCAGCAGCCAACGTGCGTCGGGACAAGTCTATGGCTACACCTTC. The chain has TRBV3-1 (or the pseudogene TRBV3-2) and TRBJ1-2; perhaps TRBD1 as D (6 bases). This CDR3 comprises 16 residues. Germline V gives CDR1 LGHDT, CDR2 YNNKEL (reference sequence). Between the trimmed V and J ends, which lost 2 bases and 4 bases, there was a span of 17 bases.

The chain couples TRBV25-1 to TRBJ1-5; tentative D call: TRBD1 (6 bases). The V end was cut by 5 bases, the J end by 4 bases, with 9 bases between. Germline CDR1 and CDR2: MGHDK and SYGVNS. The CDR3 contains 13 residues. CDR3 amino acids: CASSPGQNQPQHF. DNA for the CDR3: TGTGCCAGCAGTCCCGGACAGAATCAGCCCCAGCATTTT.

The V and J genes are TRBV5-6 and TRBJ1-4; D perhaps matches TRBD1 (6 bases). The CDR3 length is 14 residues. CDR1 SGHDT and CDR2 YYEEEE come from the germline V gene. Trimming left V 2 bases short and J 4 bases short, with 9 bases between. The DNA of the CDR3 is TGTGCCAGCAGCTTCGACAGGAGTAATGAAAAACTGTTTTTT. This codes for CASSFDRSNEKLFF.

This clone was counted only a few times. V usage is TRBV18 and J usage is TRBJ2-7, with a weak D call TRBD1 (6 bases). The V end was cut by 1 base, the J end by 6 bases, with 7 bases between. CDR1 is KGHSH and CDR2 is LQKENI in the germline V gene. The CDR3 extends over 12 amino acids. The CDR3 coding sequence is TGTGCCAGCTCACCACGAGGGGGCGAGCAGTACTTC. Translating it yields CASSPRGGEQYF.

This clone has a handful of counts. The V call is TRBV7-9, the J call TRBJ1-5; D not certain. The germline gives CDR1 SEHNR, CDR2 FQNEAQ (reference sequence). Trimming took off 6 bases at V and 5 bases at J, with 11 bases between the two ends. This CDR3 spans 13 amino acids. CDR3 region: CASSPTEYQPQHF. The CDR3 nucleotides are TGTGCCAGCAGTCCGACGGAGTATCAGCCCCAGCATTTT.

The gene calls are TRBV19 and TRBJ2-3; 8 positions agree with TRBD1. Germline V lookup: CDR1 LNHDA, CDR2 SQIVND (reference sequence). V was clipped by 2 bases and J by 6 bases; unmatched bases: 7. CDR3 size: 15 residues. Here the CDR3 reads CASSIPGGASDTQYF. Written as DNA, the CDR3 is TGTGCCAGTAGTATACCAGGGGGCGCATCGGATACGCAGTATTTT.

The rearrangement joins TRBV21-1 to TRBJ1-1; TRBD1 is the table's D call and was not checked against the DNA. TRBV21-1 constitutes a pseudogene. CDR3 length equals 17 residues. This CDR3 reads CASSKVEKGLGNTEAFF. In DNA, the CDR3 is TGTGCCAGCAGCAAAGTTGAGAAAGGTTTGGGCAACACTGAAGCTTTCTTT.

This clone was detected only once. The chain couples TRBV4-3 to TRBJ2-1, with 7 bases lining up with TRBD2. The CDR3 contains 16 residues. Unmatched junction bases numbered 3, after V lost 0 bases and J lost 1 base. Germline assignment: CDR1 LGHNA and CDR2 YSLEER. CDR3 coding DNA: TGCGCCAGCAGCCAAGAGGGAGGGCGGTCCTACAATGAGCAGTTCTTC. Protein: CASSQEGGRSYNEQFF.

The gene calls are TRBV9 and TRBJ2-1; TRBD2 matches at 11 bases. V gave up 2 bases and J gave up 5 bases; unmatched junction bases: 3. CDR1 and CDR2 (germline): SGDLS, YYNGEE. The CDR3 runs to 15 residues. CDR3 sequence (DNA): TGTGCCAGCAGCGTTAGCGGGAGGGAAGACAATGAGCAGTTCTTC. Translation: CASSVSGREDNEQFF.

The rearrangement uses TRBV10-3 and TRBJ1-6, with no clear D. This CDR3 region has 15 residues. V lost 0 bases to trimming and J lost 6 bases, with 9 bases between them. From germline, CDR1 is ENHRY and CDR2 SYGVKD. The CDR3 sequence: CAISESPGLNSPLHF. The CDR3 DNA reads TGTGCCATCAGTGAGTCACCAGGTCTTAATTCACCCCTCCACTTT.

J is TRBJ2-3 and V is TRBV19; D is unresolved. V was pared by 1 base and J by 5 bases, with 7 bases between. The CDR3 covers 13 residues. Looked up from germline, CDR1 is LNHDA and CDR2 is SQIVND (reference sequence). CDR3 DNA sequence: TGTGCCAGTAGTATAGTTTCATTAGATACGCAGTATTTT. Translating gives CASSIVSLDTQYF. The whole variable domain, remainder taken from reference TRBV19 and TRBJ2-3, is DGGITQSPKYLFRKEGQNVTLSCEQNLNHDAMYWYRQDPGQGLRLIYYSQIVNDFQKGDIAEGYSVSREKKESFPLTVTSAQKNPTAFYLCASSIVSLDTQYFGPGTRLTVL.

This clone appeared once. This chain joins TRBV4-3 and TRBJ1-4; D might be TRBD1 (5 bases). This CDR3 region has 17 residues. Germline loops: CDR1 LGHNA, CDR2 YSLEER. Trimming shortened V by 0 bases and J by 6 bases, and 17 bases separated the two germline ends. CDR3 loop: CASSQEGKGASDEKLFF. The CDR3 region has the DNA TGCGCCAGCAGCCAAGAAGGTAAAGGGGCTTCCGATGAAAAACTGTTTTTT.